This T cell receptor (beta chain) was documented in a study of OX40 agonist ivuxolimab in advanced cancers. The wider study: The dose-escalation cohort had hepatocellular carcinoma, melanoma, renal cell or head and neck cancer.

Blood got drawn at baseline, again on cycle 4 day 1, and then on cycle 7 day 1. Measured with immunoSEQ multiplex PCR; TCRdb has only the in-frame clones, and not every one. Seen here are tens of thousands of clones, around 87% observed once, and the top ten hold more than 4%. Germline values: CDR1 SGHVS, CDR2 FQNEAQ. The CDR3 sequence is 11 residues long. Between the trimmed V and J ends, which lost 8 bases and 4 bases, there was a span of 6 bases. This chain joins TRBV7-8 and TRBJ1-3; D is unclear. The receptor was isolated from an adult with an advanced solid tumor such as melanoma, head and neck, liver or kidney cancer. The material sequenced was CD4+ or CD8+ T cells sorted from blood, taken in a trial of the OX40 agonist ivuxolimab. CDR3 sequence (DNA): TGTGCCAGCGGCATGGGAAACACCATATATTTT. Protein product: CASGMGNTIYF.